In this sample, the clone carrying this TCR beta chain turned up many times. Then a second PCR, running about 6 to 12 cycles, was carried out with a sample-barcoded 5' primer and a J-beta primer mix. TCRdb called the 5' RACE reads again in MiXCR, with one record for every CDR3 protein. The repertoire holds about 1.6 million distinct CDR3 sequences, 30% to 35% seen once, with approximately 10% in the top ten. The sample is drawn from a study of blood T cells in healthy people across ages. The sample was blood. This TCR was sampled from a woman aged 25-40 years in good health.

The CDR3 coding sequence is TGTGCCAGCTCAACGAGGGAGGCTACGCAGTATTTT. Protein sequence: CASSTREATQYF. V and J are TRBV18 and TRBJ2-3, with a weak D call TRBD2 (6 bases). The CDR3 sequence is 12 residues long. V was trimmed by 5 bases and J by 8 bases, leaving 11 bases between them. Germline V lookup: CDR1 KGHSH, CDR2 LQKENI.